This T cell receptor beta chain appears in the sequencing data of a study of blood T cell repertoires in COVID-19 (TCRdb year 2020). Background on the whole study: The collaborator samples originated in the United States, Italy and Spain and spanned the acute and convalescent phases of COVID-19. The material from the prospective study consisted of cDNA or gDNA derived from T cells, B-cell-depleted T cells, or PBMCs. The samples were drawn from two sources: the first 160 participants of the ongoing ImmuneRACE study, and about 1,300 subjects contributed by 6 global collaborators. Deeply sampled blood TCRbeta repertoires from subjects exposed to, actively infected with, or recovered from COVID-19 were included in the dataset. Sample metadata almost always included a de-identified subject ID, COVID-19 status, age in years and sex. A freely available public database, intended as a resource for researchers studying the immune response to SARS-CoV-2, is where the repertoires were released. Where available, HLA class I and class II types were taken from metadata supplied by the sample provider and were not determined by assay-based typing.

The immunoSEQ Assay, a bias-controlled multiplex PCR, was used to amplify TCRbeta CDR3 regions from genomic DNA. Regarding the original processing steps: Within the assay, amplification of reference gene primers was used to estimate how many nucleated cells each sample contained. Sequence reads were collapsed and filtered to measure the absolute abundance of every unique TCRbeta CDR3 rearrangement. For each sample, productive Simpson clonality was calculated as the square root of Simpson's diversity index over productive rearrangements. The clones in this table, taken by TCRdb from immuneACCESS, are in-frame only. Not every clone is retained; where verified, under half of the shortfall comes from an unresolved V gene, and the cause of the rest is unknown. V and J calls and clone size are as listed in that table; D and trimming were resolved from the DNA. Present in this sample are around 180,000 clones, about 80% of which were seen just once. The ten largest clones add up to approximately 6.2% of the sample.

Regarding this clone: Its antigen specificity is not known. Base qualities are not provided; no much larger clone lies one nucleotide away.

V trim: 4 bases; J trim: 7 bases; unmatched bases: 9. The CDR1 and CDR2 encoded by the germline V gene are MDHEN and SYDVKM. The CDR3 goes from the cysteine to the phenylalanine over 16 residues. The only DNA kept is the CDR3, 48 bases in frame from the first base. Study-level results and caveats: Clinical and demographic metadata were provided uncurated, with the amount varying by source and participant.

Each collaborating institution followed its own protocols to collect whole blood in K2EDTA tubes. For TCRbeta analysis, collaborator samples were shipped as frozen whole blood, as isolated PBMCs, or as DNA extracted from either sample type. The sequenced material came from peripheral blood. The chain couples TRBV28 to TRBJ1-6; TRBD1 fits 8 bases in the junction. The source of this sequence is a man aged 70-80 years with active or convalescent COVID-19. The DNA sequence is given as TGTGCCAGCAGTTCCGGGACAGGAGGATCGAATTCACCCCTCCACTTT. Its protein reads: CASSSGTGGSNSPLHF.